This T cell receptor (beta chain) came from a study of T cell changes during pregnancy in multiple sclerosis. Method: immunoSEQ multiplex PCR; TCRdb's copy keeps in-frame clones and lacks some. The sample lists over 90,000 clones, 85% to 95% occurring once. V lost 0 bases to trimming and J lost 3 bases, with 6 bases between them. This CDR3 region has 14 residues. Germline V lookup: CDR1 SGDLS, CDR2 YYNGEE. V is TRBV9 and J is TRBJ2-2; D is ambiguous. Sequencing was performed on peripheral blood, taken after pregnancy. This receptor was identified in a female donor with multiple sclerosis, enrolled in a pregnancy study. The CDR3 reads CASSVVADTGELFF. For the CDR3, the DNA is TGTGCCAGCAGCGTAGTCGCGGACACCGGGGAGCTGTTTTTT.